The TCR beta chain described here comes from a study of radiation and T cells in renal cell carcinoma. Profiled with immunoSEQ multiplex PCR; TCRdb holds only in-frame clones, not every one. The sample carries over 120,000 clones, roughly 90% recorded once. Note on this clone: Its antigen remains unidentified. Other nucleotide sequences in the sample specify the same CDR3.

Study conclusions and caveats: Baseline intratumoral clonotype presence is unknown without pretreatment biopsies. In blood, top tumor clones expanded by 2 weeks, shrinking by 4.

Specified time point: blood 4 weeks post-SBRT, at nephrectomy. Treatment indicated: 15 Gy SBRT to primary tumor, nephrectomy 4 weeks later. Nephrectomy followed 15 Gy stereotactic body radiation by 4 weeks. Radiation-treated patients gave blood at baseline, week 2 and week 4. Germline-derived CDR1 and CDR2 are SGHTA and FQGNSA. The CDR3 is made up of 14 amino acids. V was trimmed by 5 bases and J by 1 base, leaving 12 bases between them. The sequencing used blood, collected from a patient whose treatment included radiotherapy and nephrectomy. This TCR came from a woman between 50 and 59 years old with renal cell carcinoma. This chain connects TRBV7-2 to TRBJ2-7; D not certain. CDR3 sequence reads: CASSPTSGSYEQYF. The CDR3, as DNA: TGTGCCAGCAGCCCAACGTCCGGATCCTACGAGCAGTACTTC.